The sequence of this T cell receptor beta chain was determined in a study of identical twins. Trimming removed 0 bases at V and 7 bases at J, with 7 bases between. Germline lookup yields CDR1 LGHNA and CDR2 YNFKEQ. CDR3 length equals 13 residues. TCRdb reprocessed the 5' RACE reads with MiXCR, giving one entry per CDR3 protein. The sample includes about 890,000 distinct CDR3 sequences, approximately 13% of them seen just once. This clonotype was observed at least ten times. The sample was also reused in another study, on yellow fever vaccine responses in identical twins.

This chain joins TRBV4-2 and TRBJ2-1; no definite D call. The receptor was isolated from a woman aged 18 to 35 in good health. The sequencing sample was made of PBMCs. The CDR3 nucleotides read TGTGCCAGCAGCCAAGATGGGTGGAATGAGCAGTTCTTC. Protein product: CASSQDGWNEQFF.